The 14 T cell receptor beta chains below come from one sample, sequenced in a study of blood T cell repertoires in COVID-19. Clones were read by immunoSEQ multiplex PCR, and TCRdb kept only the in-frame ones, dropping some. The table includes approximately 170,000 clones, about 88% detected once. Sequencing was done on a sample of PBMCs or T cells enriched from blood (not recorded which). The receptors stem from a woman aged 18-35 years who had recovered from COVID-19.

V is TRBV19 and J is TRBJ1-6; D call uncertain. Trimming stripped 5 bases from V and 10 bases from J, with 15 bases between. This CDR3 comprises 14 residues. Germline CDR1 LNHDA, CDR2 SQIVND (reference sequence). CDR3 nucleotides: TGTGCCAGTAGTTTCGAATCTTCGGGATCACCCCTCCACTTT. Its protein product is CASSFESSGSPLHF.

The chain combines TRBV10-3 with TRBJ1-1, with 7 bases fitting TRBD1. Germline values: CDR1 ENHRY, CDR2 SYGVKD. Trimming at V came to 3 bases and at J to 1 base, leaving 5 bases not matched to a gene. The CDR3 totals 15 residues. The CDR3 bases are TGTGCCATCAGTGAAGGGACAGCTAAGAACACTGAAGCTTTCTTT. Protein sequence: CAISEGTAKNTEAFF.

The chain combines TRBV15 with TRBJ2-7; TRBD2 might be the D (5 bases). Trimming left V 1 base short and J 0 bases short, with 10 bases between. The CDR3 is 15 amino acids. The germline gives CDR1 LNHNV, CDR2 YYDKDF (reference sequence). CDR3 nucleotides: TGTGCCACCAGCAGAGGCACCGGGGACTCCTACGAGCAGTACTTC. This encodes CATSRGTGDSYEQYF.

The CDR3 loop reads CASSLDGLAGYTGELFF. In DNA, the CDR3 is TGTGCCAGCTCACTCGATGGACTAGCGGGGTACACCGGGGAGCTGTTTTTT. J is TRBJ2-2 and V is TRBV18, with TRBD2 matching 12 bases. The CDR3 has 17 residues. From germline, CDR1 is KGHSH and CDR2 LQKENI. V dropped 4 bases and J dropped 3; count of bases not matched to a gene: 6.

This chain links TRBV18 with TRBJ1-1, with D perhaps matching TRBD1 (5 bases). The CDR3 contains 13 residues. The germline V gene has CDR1 KGHSH and CDR2 LQKENI. The V end was cut by 6 bases, the J end by 6 bases, with 14 bases between. The CDR3 spells CASSGGRRAEAFF. CDR3 sequence (DNA): TGTGCCAGCTCCGGGGGGAGGAGGGCTGAAGCTTTCTTT.

The chain has TRBV9 and TRBJ2-6, with 7 bases matching TRBD1. J gave up 0 bases and V 3 bases, and 6 bases lay outside the gene matches. Germline CDR1 is SGDLS and CDR2 is YYNGEE. The CDR3 is 17 amino acids. This CDR3 reads CASSDRDRPSGANVLTF. The CDR3 DNA is TGTGCCAGCAGCGACCGGGACAGACCCTCTGGGGCCAACGTCCTGACTTTC.

The chain carries TRBV5-1 and TRBJ2-3; unclear D gene. The CDR3 consists of 13 residues. The V end lost 1 base, the J end lost 3 bases, and 6 bases lay between the germline ends. Germline-derived CDR1 and CDR2 are SGHRS and YFSETQ. This CDR3 is CASSLWRTDTQYF. Here the CDR3 DNA reads TGCGCCAGCAGCTTGTGGCGGACAGATACGCAGTATTTT.

This chain joins TRBV30 and TRBJ1-3; 8 nucleotides match TRBD1. The CDR3 runs to 15 residues. V lost 3 bases to trimming and J lost 0 bases; unmatched junction nucleotides: 4. Germline V gene sequence: CDR1 GTSNPN, CDR2 SVGIG (reference sequence). As DNA, the CDR3 is TGTGCCTGGAGGGACAGGGTCATCTCTGGAAACACCATATATTTT. Translation gives CAWRDRVISGNTIYF.

The sample holds a few counts of this clone. The V and J genes are TRBV6-1 and TRBJ2-7, with TRBD2 identical over 9 bases. The V segment lost 3 bases and the J segment 5 bases; nucleotides outside the gene matches: 8. CDR3 length: 15 residues. Germline V gene data show CDR1 as MNHNS and CDR2 as SASEGT. CDR3 DNA: TGTGCCAGCAGTGATAGTAGCGGGAGTTTCCACGAGCAGTACTTC. This translates into CASSDSSGSFHEQYF.

V is TRBV4-2 and J is TRBJ1-2; D gene unclear. The CDR3 consists of 11 residues. Trimming left V 1 base short and J 10 bases short, with 7 bases between. The germline V gene has CDR1 LGHNA and CDR2 YNFKEQ. This CDR3 reads CASSQGWAYTF. The CDR3 coding sequence is TGTGCCAGCAGCCAAGGCTGGGCCTACACCTTC.

This rearrangement joins TRBV29-1 to TRBJ2-1; 7 bases line up with TRBD2. Looked up from germline, CDR1 is SQVTM and CDR2 is ANQGSEA. V lost 1 base, J lost 16 bases, and 22 bases stayed unmatched. CDR3 length equals 16 residues. The CDR3 nucleotides read TGCAGCGTTGAAGTTGTAGCTAGCGGACCGCAATTTGAGGGTTTCTTC. Translation gives CSVEVVASGPQFEGFF.

The chain joins TRBV11-3 to TRBJ2-1; perhaps TRBD2 as D (7 bases). CDR3 length: 18 residues. Per the germline V gene, CDR1 is SGHNT and CDR2 is YENEEA. With 0 bases removed from V and 5 bases from J, the gap between germline ends came to 20 bases. CDR3 protein: CASSLEGVGGAKNNEQFF. In DNA form, the CDR3 reads TGTGCCAGCAGCTTAGAGGGCGTTGGGGGGGCGAAAAACAATGAGCAGTTCTTC.

For the CDR3, the DNA is TGCGCCAGCAGTCCCAGGAGGGGGGTCGGGACTAGCGGGACCTACGAGCAGTACTTC. Translating gives CASSPRRGVGTSGTYEQYF. The rearrangement links TRBV5-1 to TRBJ2-7; 13 bases match TRBD2. V lost 5 bases and J lost 2; bases outside the gene matches: 16. CDR1 is SGHRS, CDR2 YFSETQ, per germline. This CDR3 spans 19 amino acids.

V gene TRBV5-1 combines with J gene TRBJ2-1, with 10 bases fitting TRBD1. The CDR3 runs 14 residues. The germline CDR1 and CDR2 sequences are SGHRS and YFSETQ. Trimming removed 4 bases from V and 12 bases from J; junction bases left unmatched: 10. In nucleotides, the CDR3 is TGCGCCAGCAGCCTAGGACAGGGGGGTATAGCGCAGTTCTTC. Protein: CASSLGQGGIAQFF.